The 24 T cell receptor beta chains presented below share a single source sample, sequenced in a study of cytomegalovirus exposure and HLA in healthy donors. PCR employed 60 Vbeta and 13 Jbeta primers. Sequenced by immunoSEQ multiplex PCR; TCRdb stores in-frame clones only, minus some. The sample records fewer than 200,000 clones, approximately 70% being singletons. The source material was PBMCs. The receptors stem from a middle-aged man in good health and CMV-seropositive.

The CDR3 DNA reads TGCAGCGTTCCGGACGGGGGTTACACCGGGGAGCTGTTTTTT. Its translation is CSVPDGGYTGELFF. V gene TRBV29-1 combines with J gene TRBJ2-2; a weak D match, TRBD2 (6 bases). V lost 5 bases to trimming and J lost 3 bases, with 13 bases between them. Per germline, CDR1 SQVTM and CDR2 ANQGSEA. The CDR3 runs to 14 residues.

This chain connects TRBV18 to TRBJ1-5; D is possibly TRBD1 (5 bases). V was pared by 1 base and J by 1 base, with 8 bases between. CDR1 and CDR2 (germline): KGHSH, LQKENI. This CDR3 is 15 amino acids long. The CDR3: CASSPQSGSNQPQHF. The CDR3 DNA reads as TGTGCCAGCTCACCACAGTCAGGGAGCAATCAGCCCCAGCATTTT.

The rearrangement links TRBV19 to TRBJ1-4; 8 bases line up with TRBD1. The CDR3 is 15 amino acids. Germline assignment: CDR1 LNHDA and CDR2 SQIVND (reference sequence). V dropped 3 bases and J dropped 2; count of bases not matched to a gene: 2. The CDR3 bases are TGTGCCAGTAGTATCGGACAGGGCACTAATGAAAAACTGTTTTTT. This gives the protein CASSIGQGTNEKLFF.

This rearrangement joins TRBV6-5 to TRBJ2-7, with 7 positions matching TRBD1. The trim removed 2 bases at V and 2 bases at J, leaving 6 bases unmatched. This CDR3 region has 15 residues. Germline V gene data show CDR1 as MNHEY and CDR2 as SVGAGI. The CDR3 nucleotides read TGTGCCAGCAGTTACGGGACAGAGGCGACCTACGAGCAGTACTTC. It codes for CASSYGTEATYEQYF.

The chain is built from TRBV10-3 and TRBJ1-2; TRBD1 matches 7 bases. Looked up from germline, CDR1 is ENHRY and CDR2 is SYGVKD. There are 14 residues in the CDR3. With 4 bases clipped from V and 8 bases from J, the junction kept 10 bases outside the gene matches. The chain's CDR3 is CAISGGGGAGGYTF. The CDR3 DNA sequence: TGTGCCATCAGTGGAGGAGGGGGCGCAGGAGGCTACACCTTC.

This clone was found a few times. CDR3 loop: CASSLGRGGNEQFF. CDR3 nucleotides: TGTGCCAGCAGCTTGGGTCGGGGGGGCAATGAGCAGTTCTTC. The chain combines TRBV5-4 with TRBJ2-1; 8 nucleotides line up with TRBD2. Per the germline V gene, CDR1 is SGHNT and CDR2 is YYREEE (reference sequence). This CDR3 comprises 14 residues. Trimming removed 0 bases from V and 6 bases from J; junction bases left unmatched: 2.

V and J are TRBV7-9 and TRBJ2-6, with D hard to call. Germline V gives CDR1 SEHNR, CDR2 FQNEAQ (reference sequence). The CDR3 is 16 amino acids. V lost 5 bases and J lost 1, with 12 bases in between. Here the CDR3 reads CASSPTAHSGANVLTF. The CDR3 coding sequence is TGTGCCAGCAGCCCTACAGCCCATTCTGGGGCCAACGTCCTGACTTTC.

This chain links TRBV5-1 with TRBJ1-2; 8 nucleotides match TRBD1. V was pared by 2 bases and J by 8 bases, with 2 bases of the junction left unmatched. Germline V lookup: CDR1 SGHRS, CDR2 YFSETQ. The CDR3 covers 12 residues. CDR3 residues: CASSFDRGGYTF. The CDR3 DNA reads TGCGCCAGCAGCTTCGACAGGGGAGGCTACACCTTC.

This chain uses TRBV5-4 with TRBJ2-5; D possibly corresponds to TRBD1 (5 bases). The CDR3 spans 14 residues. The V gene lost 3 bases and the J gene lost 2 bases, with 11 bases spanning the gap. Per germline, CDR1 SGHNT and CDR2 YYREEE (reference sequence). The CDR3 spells CASSSGHKQETQYF. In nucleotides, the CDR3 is TGTGCCAGCAGCTCTGGACATAAACAAGAGACCCAGTACTTC.

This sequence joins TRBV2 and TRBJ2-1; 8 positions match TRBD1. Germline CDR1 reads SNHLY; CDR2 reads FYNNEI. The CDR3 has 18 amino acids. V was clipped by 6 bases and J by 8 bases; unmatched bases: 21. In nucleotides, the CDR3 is TGTGCCAGCAGGCGCCTTCCAGGGGGCTTCACCCCCCAATATGAGCAGTTCTTC. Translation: CASRRLPGGFTPQYEQFF.

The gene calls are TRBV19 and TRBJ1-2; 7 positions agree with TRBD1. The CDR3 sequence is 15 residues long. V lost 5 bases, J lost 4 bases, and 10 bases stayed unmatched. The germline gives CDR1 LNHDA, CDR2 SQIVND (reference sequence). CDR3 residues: CASSLRDSRSYGYTF. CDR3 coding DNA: TGTGCCAGTAGTCTCCGGGACAGTCGCTCCTATGGCTACACCTTC. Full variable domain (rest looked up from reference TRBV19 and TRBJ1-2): DGGITQSPKYLFRKEGQNVTLSCEQNLNHDAMYWYRQDPGQGLRLIYYSQIVNDFQKGDIAEGYSVSREKKESFPLTVTSAQKNPTAFYLCASSLRDSRSYGYTFGSGTRLTVV.

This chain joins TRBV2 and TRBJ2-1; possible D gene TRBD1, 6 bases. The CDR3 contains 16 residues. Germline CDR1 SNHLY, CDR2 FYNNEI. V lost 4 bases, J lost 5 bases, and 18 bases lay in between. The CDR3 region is CASSAGWTVLNNEQFF. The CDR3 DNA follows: TGTGCCAGCAGTGCCGGGTGGACAGTCCTAAACAATGAGCAGTTCTTC.

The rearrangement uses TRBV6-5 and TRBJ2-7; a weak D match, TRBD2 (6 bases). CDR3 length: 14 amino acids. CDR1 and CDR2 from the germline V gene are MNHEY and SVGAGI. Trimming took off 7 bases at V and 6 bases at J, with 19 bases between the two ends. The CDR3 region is CASKYGFWGLEQYF. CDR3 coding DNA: TGTGCCAGCAAATACGGGTTCTGGGGACTCGAGCAGTACTTC.

The CDR3 reads CASGLVHNTRTSIYGYTF. The CDR3 coding sequence is TGTGCTAGTGGTTTGGTACACAACACTAGGACTTCCATCTATGGCTACACCTTC. The chain uses TRBV12-5 and TRBJ1-2; unclear D gene. CDR3 size: 18 residues. V lost 0 bases, J lost 4 bases, and 21 bases lay in between. Germline V lookup: CDR1 LGHNT, CDR2 FRNRAP.

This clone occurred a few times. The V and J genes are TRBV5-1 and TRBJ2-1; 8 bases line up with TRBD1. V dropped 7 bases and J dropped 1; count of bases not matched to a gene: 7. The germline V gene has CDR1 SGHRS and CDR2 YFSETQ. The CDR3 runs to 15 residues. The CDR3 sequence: CASRSGQESYNEQFF. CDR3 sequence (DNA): TGCGCCAGCCGCTCGGGACAGGAGTCCTACAATGAGCAGTTCTTC. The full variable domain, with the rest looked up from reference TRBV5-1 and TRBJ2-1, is KAGVTQTPRYLIKTRGQQVTLSCSPISGHRSVSWYQQTPGQGLQFLFEYFSETQRNKGNFPGRFSGRQFSNSRSEMNVSTLELGDSALYLCASRSGQESYNEQFFGPGTRLTVL.

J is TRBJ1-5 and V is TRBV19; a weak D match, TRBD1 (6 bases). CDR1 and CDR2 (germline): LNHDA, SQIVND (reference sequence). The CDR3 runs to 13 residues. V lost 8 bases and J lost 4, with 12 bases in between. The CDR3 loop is CASVLGGNQPQHF. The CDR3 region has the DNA TGTGCCAGTGTGTTAGGGGGAAATCAGCCCCAGCATTTT.

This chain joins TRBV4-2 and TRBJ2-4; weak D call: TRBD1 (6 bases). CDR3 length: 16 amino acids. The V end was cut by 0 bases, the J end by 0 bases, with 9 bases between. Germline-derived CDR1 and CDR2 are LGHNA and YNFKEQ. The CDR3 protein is CASSQEDSLAKNIQYF. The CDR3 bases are TGTGCCAGCAGCCAAGAGGACAGTCTAGCCAAAAACATTCAGTACTTC.

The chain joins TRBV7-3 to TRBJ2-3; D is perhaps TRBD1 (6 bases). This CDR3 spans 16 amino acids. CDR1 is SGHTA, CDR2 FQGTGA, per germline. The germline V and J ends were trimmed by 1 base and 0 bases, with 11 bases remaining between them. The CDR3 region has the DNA TGTGCCAGCAGCTTAAATCCAGGGGTGAGCACAGATACGCAGTATTTT. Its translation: CASSLNPGVSTDTQYF.

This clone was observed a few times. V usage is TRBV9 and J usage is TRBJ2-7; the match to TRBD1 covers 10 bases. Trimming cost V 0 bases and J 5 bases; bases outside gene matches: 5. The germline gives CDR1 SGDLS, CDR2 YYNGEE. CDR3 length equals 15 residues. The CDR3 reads CASSVEGTGVNEQYF. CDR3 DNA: TGTGCCAGCAGCGTAGAAGGGACAGGGGTCAACGAGCAGTACTTC.

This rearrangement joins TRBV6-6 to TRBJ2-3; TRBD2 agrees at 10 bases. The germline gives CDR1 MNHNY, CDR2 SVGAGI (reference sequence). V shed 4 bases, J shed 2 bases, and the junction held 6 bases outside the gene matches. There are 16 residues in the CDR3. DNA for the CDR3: TGTGCCAGCAGTTCTCGGACTAGCGGTTCCACAGATACGCAGTATTTT. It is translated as CASSSRTSGSTDTQYF.

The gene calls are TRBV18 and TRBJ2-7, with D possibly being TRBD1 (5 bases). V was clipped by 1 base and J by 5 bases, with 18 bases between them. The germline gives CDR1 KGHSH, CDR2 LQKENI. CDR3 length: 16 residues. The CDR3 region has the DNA TGTGCCAGCTCACCACGGGCAGGGAAGGGCCAGGACGAGCAGTACTTC. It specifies CASSPRAGKGQDEQYF.

The CDR3 sequence: CASSPFTGSTDTQYF. The CDR3 nucleotides are TGTGCCAGCAGTCCCTTCACGGGGAGCACAGATACGCAGTATTTT. The chain couples TRBV27 to TRBJ2-3; a possible D gene is TRBD2 (5 bases). This CDR3 contains 15 residues. Trimming shortened V by 5 bases and J by 0 bases, and 12 bases separated the two germline ends. Germline V gene lookup returns CDR1 MNHEY and CDR2 SMNVEV (reference sequence).

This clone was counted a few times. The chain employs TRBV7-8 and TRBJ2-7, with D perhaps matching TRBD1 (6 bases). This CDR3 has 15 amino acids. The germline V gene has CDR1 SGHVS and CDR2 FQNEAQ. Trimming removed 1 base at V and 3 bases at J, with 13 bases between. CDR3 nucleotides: TGTGCCAGCAGCTTAGGCGACAGGCCTTTCTACGAGCAGTACTTC. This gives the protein CASSLGDRPFYEQYF.

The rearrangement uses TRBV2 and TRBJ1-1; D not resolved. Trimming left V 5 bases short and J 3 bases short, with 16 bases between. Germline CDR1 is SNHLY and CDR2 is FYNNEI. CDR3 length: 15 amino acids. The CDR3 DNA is TGTGCCAGCAGTTGGAACTTCGCACGGGACACTGAAGCTTTCTTT. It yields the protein CASSWNFARDTEAFF.